The 10 T cell receptor beta chains below all came from one sample that was sequenced in a study of shared clonotypes between healthy human individuals. Libraries were prepared by immunoSEQ multiplex PCR; TCRdb keeps only in-frame clonotypes and omits some of them. This repertoire shows 850,000 to 1,200,000 clones, around 75% found once; its top ten account for about 1.5%. The specimen was memory CD4+ T cells sorted from blood. Sample subset: CD45RA-negative fraction. These receptors all come from a young man in good health.

V and J are TRBV6-5 and TRBJ1-6; D may be TRBD1 (6 bases). This CDR3 is 16 amino acids long. V lost 4 bases and J lost 5, with 15 bases in between. CDR1 is MNHEY and CDR2 is SVGAGI in the germline V gene. The DNA of the CDR3 is TGTGCCAGCAGTTTACTAGGGGGGGGAAATAATTCACCCCTCCACTTT. This translates into CASSLLGGGNNSPLHF.

This clone was detected once. The rearrangement joins TRBV5-1 to TRBJ2-7; tentatively, D is TRBD1 (6 bases). V dropped 6 bases and J dropped 7 bases, with 23 bases sitting between them. Germline CDR1 SGHRS, CDR2 YFSETQ. The CDR3 runs to 15 residues. The CDR3 coding sequence is TGCGCCAGCACCCCCCAGGGACAAGACTACGAAGAGCAGTACTTC. Residues: CASTPQGQDYEEQYF.

V and J are TRBV9 and TRBJ2-5; 7 bases align to TRBD1. J gave up 3 bases and V 7 bases, and 6 bases lay outside the gene matches. CDR3 length: 13 amino acids. Germline CDR1 and CDR2: SGDLS and YYNGEE. In DNA, the CDR3 is TGTGCCAGCGGAACGACAGGGAAAGAGACCCAGTACTTC. The encoded protein is CASGTTGKETQYF.

CDR3 loop: CAMTTDYTDTQYF. CDR3 in DNA: TGTGCCATGACGACAGACTACACAGATACGCAGTATTTT. This chain joins TRBV10-3 and TRBJ2-3; either TRBD1 or TRBD2 may supply D (5 bases each). Trimming cost V 9 bases and J 2 bases, with 12 bases left between them. Per the germline V gene, CDR1 is ENHRY and CDR2 is SYGVKD. This CDR3 contains 13 residues.

This sequence joins TRBV6-1 and TRBJ2-7, with TRBD1 matching over 8 bases. CDR1 is MNHNS, CDR2 SASEGT, per germline. V lost 4 bases, J lost 7 bases, and 18 bases stayed unmatched. The CDR3 consists of 17 residues. CDR3 protein: CASSAFPAGQGAGEQYF. CDR3 bases: TGTGCCAGCAGTGCATTCCCGGCGGGGCAGGGGGCGGGGGAGCAGTACTTC.

This chain uses TRBV5-1 with TRBJ2-2, with D possibly matching TRBD2 (5 bases). V was shortened by 0 bases and J by 2 bases, with 14 bases between the two germline ends. This CDR3 is built from 17 residues. CDR1 SGHRS and CDR2 YFSETQ come from the germline V gene. CDR3 nucleotide sequence: TGCGCCAGCAGCTTGGGGGTTTGGAGCGGAAACACCGGGGAGCTGTTTTTT. Its translation is CASSLGVWSGNTGELFF. Combining the CDR3 with reference TRBV5-1 and TRBJ2-2 gives the whole variable domain KAGVTQTPRYLIKTRGQQVTLSCSPISGHRSVSWYQQTPGQGLQFLFEYFSETQRNKGNFPGRFSGRQFSNSRSEMNVSTLELGDSALYLCASSLGVWSGNTGELFFGEGSRLTVL.

The chain joins TRBV30 to TRBJ2-7, with 10 bases lining up with TRBD2. Germline values: CDR1 GTSNPN, CDR2 SVGIG (reference sequence). J lost 3 bases, V lost 2 bases, and 4 bases had no gene match. CDR3 size: 14 residues. The CDR3 DNA is TGTGCCTGGAGTCTAGCGGGAGTAGTCTACGAGCAGTACTTC. Protein: CAWSLAGVVYEQYF.

Concerning this clone: In the same sample, other DNA sequences code for this CDR3. The V call is TRBV15, the J call TRBJ2-3; D is unresolved. Trimming shortened V by 0 bases and J by 5 bases, and 6 bases separated the two germline ends. This CDR3 has 13 amino acids. Germline V gene sequence: CDR1 LNHNV, CDR2 YYDKDF (reference sequence). The CDR3 here is CATSRDRGDTQYF. The CDR3 bases are TGTGCCACCAGCAGAGATCGAGGAGATACGCAGTATTTT.

In this sample, this clone turned up once. This sequence joins TRBV10-2 and TRBJ2-7; D not resolved. Germline V gene lookup returns CDR1 WSHSY and CDR2 SAAADI. The CDR3 is made up of 11 amino acids. The ends were cut back, 3 bases at V and 5 bases at J, with 5 bases in the middle. The CDR3 DNA reads TGCGCCAGCAGTGACAGGAACGAGCAGTACTTC. This gives the protein CASSDRNEQYF.

Turning to this clone: Other DNA sequences within the sample encode an identical CDR3. The chain recombines TRBV9 with TRBJ2-7; TRBD2 matches 10 bases. CDR1 SGDLS and CDR2 YYNGEE come from the germline V gene. CDR3 length equals 16 residues. Trimming at V came to 0 bases and at J to 3 bases, leaving 6 bases not matched to a gene. CDR3 loop: CASSVEASGGLYEQYF. The CDR3 DNA reads TGTGCCAGCAGCGTAGAGGCTAGCGGGGGACTCTACGAGCAGTACTTC.